The 6 T cell receptor beta chains in this list originate from one sample, sequenced in a study of blood T cell repertoires in COVID-19 (dated by TCRdb to the early 2020s). The method behind the library was the immunoSEQ multiplex PCR assay. What TCRdb holds here is the immuneACCESS table cut down to in-frame rearrangements. Part of the clones is not present; checked against another copy, under half of the missing clones reflect an unresolved V gene, and the others are unexplained. Present in this sample are fewer than 70,000 clones, 80% to 95% of which were seen just once. Roughly 4.5% of the sample is held by the ten biggest clonotypes. Source material: peripheral blood. The source of these receptors is a man aged 45-65 years with active COVID-19.

J is TRBJ2-5 and V is TRBV5-4; 8 positions match TRBD2. Germline V gene data show CDR1 as SGHNT and CDR2 as YYREEE (reference sequence). The CDR3 loop spans 16 amino acids. V dropped 4 bases and J dropped 0; count of bases not matched to a gene: 8. The chain's CDR3 is CASSIHPAGDQETQYF. CDR3 nucleotides: TGTGCCAGCAGCATCCATCCAGCGGGAGACCAAGAGACCCAGTACTTC. Using reference TRBV5-4 and TRBJ2-5 for the parts outside the CDR3, the full variable domain is ETGVTQSPTHLIKTRGQQVTLRCSSQSGHNTVSWYQQALGQGPQFIFQYYREEENGRGNFPPRFSGLQFPNYSSELNVNALELDDSALYLCASSIHPAGDQETQYFGPGTRLLVL.

This chain uses TRBV13 with TRBJ2-4; 10 nucleotides match TRBD2. Germline V CDR1 and CDR2: PRHDT, FYEKMQ (reference sequence). The J segment lost 0 bases and the V segment lost 5 bases, leaving 4 bases of the junction unmatched. The CDR3 loop spans 16 amino acids. The CDR3 here is CASSRTSGLAKNIQYF. CDR3 DNA: TGTGCCAGCAGCCGGACTAGCGGACTAGCCAAAAACATTCAGTACTTC. The variable domain in full, with the rest retrieved from reference TRBV13 and TRBJ2-4, is AAGVIQSPRHLIKEKRETATLKCYPIPRHDTVYWYQQGPGQDPQFLISFYEKMQSDKGSIPDRFSAQQFSDYHSELNMSSLELGDSALYFCASSRTSGLAKNIQYFGAGTRLSVL.

This clone was seen just once. This rearrangement joins TRBV24-1 to TRBJ2-7; 7 nucleotides agree with TRBD1. CDR1 and CDR2 from the germline V gene are KGHDR and SFDVKD. With 7 bases clipped from V and 0 bases from J, the junction kept 8 bases outside the gene matches. The CDR3 sequence is 15 residues long. CDR3 in amino acids: CATSLDRPSSYEQYF. The CDR3, as DNA: TGTGCCACCAGCTTGGACAGGCCCAGCTCCTACGAGCAGTACTTC.

The rearrangement joins TRBV3-1 (or the pseudogene TRBV3-2) to TRBJ2-7, with D possibly matching TRBD2 (6 bases). In germline, CDR1 is LGHDT, CDR2 YNNKEL (reference sequence). The CDR3 contains 12 residues. Trimming left V 3 bases short and J 4 bases short, with 7 bases between. The CDR3 coding sequence is TGTGCCAGCAGCCAGGGACTTTACGAGCAGTACTTC. Translating it yields CASSQGLYEQYF.

This chain joins TRBV4-1 and TRBJ2-1; 8 bases align to TRBD2. Losses at the gene ends were 3 bases for V and 8 bases for J; bases not matched to a gene: 6. This CDR3 comprises 14 residues. The V gene's germline CDR1 is MGHRA and CDR2 YSYEKL. CDR3 nucleotides: TGCGCCAGCAGCCATAGACTAGCGACCGATGAGCAGTTCTTC. Its translation is CASSHRLATDEQFF.

The chain employs TRBV6-4 and TRBJ2-1, with 9 bases that match TRBD2. This CDR3 is 13 amino acids long. With 5 bases clipped from V and 5 bases from J, the junction kept 1 base outside the gene matches. The germline gives CDR1 MRHNA, CDR2 SNTAGT. The CDR3 sequence: CASSWTSDNEQFF. The CDR3 DNA reads as TGTGCCAGCAGTTGGACTAGCGACAATGAGCAGTTCTTC.